This entry is about one T cell receptor beta chain. This specimen comes from a study of technical replicates of blood from a handful of donors. Germline V gives CDR1 SGHTS, CDR2 YDEGEE. V lost 0 bases and J 0 bases, leaving 12 bases between the germline ends. The CDR3 length is 16 residues. The table came from immunoSEQ multiplex PCR; TCRdb's copy has only in-frame clones and leaves some out. Altogether approximately 76,000 clones are present, around 97% being singletons, with the ten largest covering approximately 0.18%. This TCR was sampled from a human donor in good health. The genes are TRBV5-8 and TRBJ1-1, with D perhaps TRBD1 (5 bases). Sequencing input: T cells isolated from PBMCs. The chain's CDR3 is CASSLAGGFMNTEAFF. The CDR3 DNA reads TGTGCCAGCAGCTTGGCGGGGGGTTTCATGAACACTGAAGCTTTCTTT.